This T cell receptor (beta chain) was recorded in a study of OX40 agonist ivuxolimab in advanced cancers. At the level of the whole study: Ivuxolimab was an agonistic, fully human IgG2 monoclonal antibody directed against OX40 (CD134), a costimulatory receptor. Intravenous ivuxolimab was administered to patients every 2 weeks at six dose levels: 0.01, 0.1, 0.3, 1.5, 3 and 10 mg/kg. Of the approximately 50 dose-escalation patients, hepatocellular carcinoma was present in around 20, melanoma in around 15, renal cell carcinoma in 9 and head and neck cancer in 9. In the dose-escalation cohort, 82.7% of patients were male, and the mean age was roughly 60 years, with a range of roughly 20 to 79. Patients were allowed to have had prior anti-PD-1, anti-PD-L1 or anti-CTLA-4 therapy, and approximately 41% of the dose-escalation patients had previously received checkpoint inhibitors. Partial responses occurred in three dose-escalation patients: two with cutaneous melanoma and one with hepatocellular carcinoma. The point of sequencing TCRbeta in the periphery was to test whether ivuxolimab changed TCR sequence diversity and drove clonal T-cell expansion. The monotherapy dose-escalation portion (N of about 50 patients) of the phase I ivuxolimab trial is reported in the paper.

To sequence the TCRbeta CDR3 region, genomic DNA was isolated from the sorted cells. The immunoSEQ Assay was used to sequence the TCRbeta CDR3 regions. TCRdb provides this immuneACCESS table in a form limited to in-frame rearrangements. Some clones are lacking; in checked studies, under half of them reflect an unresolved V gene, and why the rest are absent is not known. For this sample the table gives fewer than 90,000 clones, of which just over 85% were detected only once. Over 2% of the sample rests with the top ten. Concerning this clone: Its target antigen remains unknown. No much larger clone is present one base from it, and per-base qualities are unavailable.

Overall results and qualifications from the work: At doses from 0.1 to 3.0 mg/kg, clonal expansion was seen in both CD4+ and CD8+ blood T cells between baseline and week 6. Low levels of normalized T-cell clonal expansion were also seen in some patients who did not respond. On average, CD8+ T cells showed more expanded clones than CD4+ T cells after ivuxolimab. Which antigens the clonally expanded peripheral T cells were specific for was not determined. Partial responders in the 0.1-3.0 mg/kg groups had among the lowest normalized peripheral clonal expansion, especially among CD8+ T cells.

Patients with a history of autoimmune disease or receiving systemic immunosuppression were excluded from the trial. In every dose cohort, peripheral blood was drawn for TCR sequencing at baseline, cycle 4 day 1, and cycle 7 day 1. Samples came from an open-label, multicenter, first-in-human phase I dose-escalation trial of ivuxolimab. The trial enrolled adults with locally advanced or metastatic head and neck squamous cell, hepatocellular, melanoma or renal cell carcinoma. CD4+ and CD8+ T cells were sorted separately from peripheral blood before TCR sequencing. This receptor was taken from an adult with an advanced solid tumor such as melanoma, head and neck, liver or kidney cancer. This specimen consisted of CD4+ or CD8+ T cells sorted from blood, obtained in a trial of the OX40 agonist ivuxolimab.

The CDR3: CASSRPGLAGGSSYNEQFF. The DNA sequence follows: TGTGCCAGCTCACGTCCGGGACTAGCGGGGGGTAGCTCCTACAATGAGCAGTTCTTC. The chain is encoded by TRBV18 joined to TRBJ2-1, and 15 junctional nucleotides match TRBD2. The CDR3 contains 19 residues, cysteine and phenylalanine counted. Only the CDR3 DNA is retained, 57 bases long and in frame from the first base. Trimmed from V: 4 bases; trimmed from J: 0 bases; junction bases lacking a gene match: 7. The germline V gene yields KGHSH for CDR1 and LQKENI for CDR2.